Each of the 15 T cell receptor beta chains below was sequenced from the same sample in a study of cytomegalovirus exposure and HLA in healthy donors. The PCR made use of 60 Vbeta and 13 Jbeta primers. The table came from immunoSEQ multiplex PCR; TCRdb's copy has only in-frame clones and leaves some out. Here the sample table reports more than 95,000 clones. Sequencing was done on a sample of PBMCs. These receptors all stem from a man younger than 35 in good health and CMV-seronegative.

The chain is built from TRBV6-1 and TRBJ1-5; 9 positions match TRBD1. The length of the CDR3 is 13 residues. Germline trimming cut 6 bases from V and 4 bases from J; bases unmatched to any gene: 1. Germline V CDR1 and CDR2: MNHNS, SASEGT. CDR3 nucleotide sequence: TGTGCCAGCAGGGGGACAGGGAATCAGCCCCAGCATTTT. The encoded protein is CASRGTGNQPQHF.

V gene TRBV10-3 combines with J gene TRBJ1-4, with 7 bases aligning to TRBD1. Germline V gives CDR1 ENHRY, CDR2 SYGVKD. V lost 5 bases to trimming and J lost 8 bases; unmatched junction nucleotides: 5. CDR3 length: 13 amino acids. The CDR3 nucleotides read TGTGCCATCAGTCGACAGGGTGGGGAAAAACTGTTTTTT. Its protein product is CAISRQGGEKLFF.

The CDR3 sequence is CASSFWGGVSYEQYF. DNA for the CDR3: TGTGCCAGCAGCTTCTGGGGAGGGGTCTCCTACGAGCAGTACTTC. The chain recombines TRBV5-4 with TRBJ2-7, with 7 bases that match TRBD2. CDR3 length: 15 amino acids. The J segment lost 0 bases and the V segment lost 2 bases, leaving 5 bases of the junction unmatched. The germline gives CDR1 SGHNT, CDR2 YYREEE (reference sequence).

CDR3 sequence (DNA): TGCGCCAGCAGCCAAGAGCAGGTGAAAAACAATGAGCAGTTCTTC. Its translation: CASSQEQVKNNEQFF. The chain carries TRBV4-1 and TRBJ2-1; D unresolved. The germline CDR1 and CDR2 sequences are MGHRA and YSYEKL. The CDR3 loop spans 15 amino acids. The ends were cut back, 0 bases at V and 5 bases at J, with 11 bases in the middle.

The V and J genes are TRBV28 and TRBJ1-1; D ambiguous. This CDR3 has 15 residues. Germline-derived CDR1 and CDR2 are MDHEN and SYDVKM. Trimming pared 5 bases from V and 1 base from J, leaving 14 bases between. The CDR3 DNA reads TGTGCCAGCAGTACCCCCCGGTCATCGAACACTGAAGCTTTCTTT. Translated: CASSTPRSSNTEAFF.

The chain combines TRBV27 with TRBJ1-5, with TRBD1 as a possible D gene (5 bases). CDR1 is MNHEY and CDR2 is SMNVEV in the germline V gene (reference sequence). Trimming cost V 7 bases and J 6 bases, with 16 bases left between them. This CDR3 is built from 14 residues. The CDR3 protein is CASTLTAGGQPQHF. The CDR3 DNA sequence: TGTGCCAGCACTCTAACCGCGGGGGGTCAGCCCCAGCATTTT.

The CDR3 region has the DNA TGCGCCAGCAGCTCCAGCGGGGAGAGCTCCTACGAGCAGTACTTC. Its protein product is CASSSSGESSYEQYF. The chain couples TRBV5-1 to TRBJ2-7; 7 bases line up with TRBD2. Germline CDR1 and CDR2: SGHRS and YFSETQ. The CDR3 extends over 15 amino acids. V was clipped by 3 bases and J by 0 bases; unmatched bases: 6.

The chain employs TRBV4-2 and TRBJ2-1; D may be TRBD2 (6 bases). With 2 bases removed from V and 2 bases from J, the gap between germline ends came to 13 bases. The CDR3 runs 16 residues. Germline V gene data show CDR1 as LGHNA and CDR2 as YNFKEQ. In DNA form, the CDR3 reads TGTGCCAGCAGCCAACTAGCGTCAAGCCCCTACAATGAGCAGTTCTTC. Its translation: CASSQLASSPYNEQFF.

This chain joins TRBV5-1 and TRBJ2-5; 9 nucleotides match TRBD2. The CDR3 contains 17 residues. Germline CDR1 SGHRS, CDR2 YFSETQ. Trimming took 0 bases from V and 5 from J; bases not matched to a gene: 11. CDR3 loop: CASSLARGGGASETQYF. The CDR3 DNA reads TGCGCCAGCAGCTTGGCCAGGGGCGGGGGGGCATCGGAGACCCAGTACTTC.

The rearrangement joins TRBV4-1 to TRBJ2-5; 8 bases are shared with TRBD1. The CDR3 has 13 residues. From germline, CDR1 is MGHRA and CDR2 YSYEKL. After removal of 4 bases from V and 4 bases from J, the junction contained 2 bases not matched to a gene. The chain's CDR3 is CASSRQGTETQYF. In DNA, the CDR3 is TGCGCCAGCAGCCGACAGGGGACAGAGACCCAGTACTTC.

The rearrangement links TRBV7-8 to TRBJ2-3; D is uncertain. V dropped 5 bases and J dropped 0 bases, with 12 bases sitting between them. CDR1 is SGHVS and CDR2 is FQNEAQ in the germline V gene. The CDR3 loop spans 15 amino acids. The CDR3 reads CASSPTPSSTDTQYF. In nucleotides, the CDR3 is TGTGCCAGCAGCCCTACTCCCTCTAGCACAGATACGCAGTATTTT.

The V gene is TRBV29-1, the J gene TRBJ2-3, with D hard to call. CDR1 SQVTM and CDR2 ANQGSEA come from the germline V gene. There are 11 residues in the CDR3. Trimming took off 4 bases at V and 6 bases at J, with 8 bases between the two ends. CDR3 sequence (DNA): TGCAGCGTTGCCCTCGAGGATACGCAGTATTTT. As protein: CSVALEDTQYF.

The chain is built from TRBV9 and TRBJ1-1; TRBD1 agrees at 7 bases. The ends lost 0 bases at V and 1 base at J; junction bases unmatched: 9. The CDR3 extends over 17 amino acids. CDR1 and CDR2 from the germline V gene are SGDLS and YYNGEE. In nucleotides, the CDR3 is TGTGCCAGCAGCGTAGCTTGGGGGGACAGTTGGAACACTGAAGCTTTCTTT. Amino acid sequence: CASSVAWGDSWNTEAFF.

This chain joins TRBV25-1 and TRBJ1-1, with TRBD1 as a possible D gene (6 bases). Germline V CDR1 and CDR2: MGHDK, SYGVNS. This CDR3 is 13 amino acids long. V was pared by 5 bases and J by 7 bases, with 14 bases between. The CDR3 region is CASSRRGGIEAFF. CDR3 bases: TGTGCCAGCAGTCGAAGGGGGGGGATTGAAGCTTTCTTT.

V is TRBV5-6 and J is TRBJ2-7; a possible D gene is TRBD1 (6 bases). The germline V gene encodes CDR1 SGHDT and CDR2 YYEEEE. The CDR3 covers 15 residues. V lost 4 bases to trimming and J lost 2 bases, with 16 bases between them. This CDR3 is CASSLPGTWTYEQYF. As DNA, the CDR3 is TGTGCCAGCAGCCTCCCCGGGACATGGACCTACGAGCAGTACTTC.